The 8 T cell receptor beta chains below were found in one sample sequenced in a study of shared clonotypes between healthy human individuals. TCRdb's copy holds only in-frame clones and misses some; the assay was immunoSEQ multiplex PCR. The repertoire holds about 530,000 clones, with 90% to 96% as singletons. The sequenced material came from naive CD4+ T cells sorted from blood. Subset described: CD45RA+ positively selected. The receptors here all came from a woman aged 25 to 39 in good health.

This clone showed up just once. The rearrangement uses TRBV21-1 and TRBJ2-7; the table assigns TRBD1, which was not confirmed against the DNA. TRBV21-1 is designated a pseudogene. There are 16 residues in the CDR3. DNA for the CDR3: TGTGCCAGCAGCAAACATCGGGACAGGGGGCGCTACGAGCAGTACTTC. Protein sequence: CASSKHRDRGRYEQYF.

This chain's CDR3 is CASSPVIGGPGAGNTIYF. The CDR3, as DNA: TGTGCCAGCTCACCAGTGATTGGAGGGCCTGGAGCTGGAAACACCATATATTTT. The chain joins TRBV18 to TRBJ1-3; D remains unclear. The ends were cut back, 2 bases at V and 2 bases at J, with 19 bases in the middle. This CDR3 is built from 18 residues. Looked up from germline, CDR1 is KGHSH and CDR2 is LQKENI.

The rearrangement joins TRBV2 to TRBJ1-4; D is ambiguous. The length of the CDR3 is 12 residues. Trimming removed 5 bases from V and 5 bases from J, with 6 bases in between. Germline CDR1 reads SNHLY; CDR2 reads FYNNEI. Written as DNA, the CDR3 is TGTGCCAGCAGTCGGGTGAATGAAAAACTGTTTTTT. Its translation is CASSRVNEKLFF. Full variable domain (missing parts from reference TRBV2 and TRBJ1-4): EPEVTQTPSHQVTQMGQEVILRCVPISNHLYFYWYRQILGQKVEFLVSFYNNEISEKSEIFDDQFSVERPDGSNFTLKIRSTKLEDSAMYFCASSRVNEKLFFGSGTQLSVL.

This CDR3 reads CASSMSVTAGDDEQYF. The DNA of the CDR3 is TGTGCCAGTAGTATGAGTGTTACAGCCGGTGACGACGAGCAGTACTTC. V usage is TRBV19 and J usage is TRBJ2-7; D not certain. This CDR3 region has 16 residues. Germline CDR1 is LNHDA and CDR2 is SQIVND (reference sequence). V dropped 3 bases and J dropped 5 bases, with 20 bases sitting between them.

The chain combines TRBV6-1 with TRBJ1-5, with D unclear. There are 15 residues in the CDR3. The germline V gene encodes CDR1 MNHNS and CDR2 SASEGT. The V and J ends lost 0 bases and 1 base respectively, with 7 bases between them. The CDR3 DNA reads as TGTGCCAGCAGTGAAGCGTGGGGAAGCAATCAGCCCCAGCATTTT. It encodes CASSEAWGSNQPQHF.

V is TRBV27 and J is TRBJ2-7; TRBD2 matches at 14 bases. The CDR3 runs 16 residues. Germline CDR1 and CDR2: MNHEY and SMNVEV (reference sequence). J gave up 2 bases and V 5 bases, and 5 bases lay outside the gene matches. The CDR3 reads CASSPGTSGSPYEQYF. The CDR3 bases are TGTGCCAGCAGTCCAGGGACTAGCGGGAGCCCCTACGAGCAGTACTTC.

The chain joins TRBV18 to TRBJ2-7, with D perhaps TRBD2 (5 bases). Between the trimmed V and J ends, which lost 2 bases and 0 bases, there was a span of 17 bases. CDR1 and CDR2 (germline): KGHSH, LQKENI. This CDR3 has 17 amino acids. This CDR3 reads CASSPFVVASSSYEQYF. The CDR3 region has the DNA TGTGCCAGCTCACCATTCGTCGTAGCGTCCTCCTCCTACGAGCAGTACTTC.

This chain uses TRBV28 with TRBJ2-5; TRBD1 might be the D (6 bases). CDR1 is MDHEN and CDR2 is SYDVKM in the germline V gene. This CDR3 is 10 amino acids long. CDR3 amino acids: CVTGWETQYF. DNA for the CDR3: TGTGTGACAGGTTGGGAGACCCAGTACTTC.